What follows are 30 T cell receptor beta chains derived from one specimen sequenced in a study of T cell responses to AZD1222 COVID-19 vaccine. Assay used: immunoSEQ multiplex PCR; TCRdb lists only in-frame clones, some missing. The sample records about 120,000 clones, roughly nine tenths being singletons. This material consisted of peripheral blood, taken on day 0 of AZD1222 vaccination. Receptors were obtained from an adult in good health.

A note on this clone: This CDR3 is also generated by other DNA sequences in the sample. The CDR3 sequence: CASSFGEKLFF. In DNA, the CDR3 is TGTGCCAGCAGTTTCGGAGAAAAACTGTTTTTT. This chain connects TRBV12-3 or TRBV12-4 to TRBJ1-4; D is ambiguous. The V end was cut by 3 bases, the J end by 8 bases, with 4 bases between. The CDR3 totals 11 residues.

The chain recombines TRBV6-6 with TRBJ1-1; no reliable D call. The CDR3 runs to 13 residues. The germline gives CDR1 MNHNY, CDR2 SVGAGI (reference sequence). Between the trimmed V and J ends, which lost 2 bases and 5 bases, there was a span of 9 bases. DNA for the CDR3: TGTGCCAGCAGTTACGGGGAGAGGACTGAAGCTTTCTTT. Translation gives CASSYGERTEAFF.

This chain links TRBV9 with TRBJ1-3, with TRBD1 matching 12 bases. The V gene's germline CDR1 is SGDLS and CDR2 YYNGEE. With 3 bases clipped from V and 4 bases from J, the junction kept 8 bases outside the gene matches. The CDR3 loop spans 17 amino acids. The CDR3 reads CASSAGQGALRGNTIYF. CDR3 sequence (DNA): TGTGCCAGCAGCGCGGGACAGGGGGCGCTAAGGGGAAACACCATATATTTT.

This clone was recorded a few times. The chain uses TRBV11-2 and TRBJ1-1, with 8 nucleotides matching TRBD1. V trimming: 4 bases; J trimming: 2 bases; junction bases outside the gene matches: 6. CDR3 length: 15 amino acids. Germline CDR1 and CDR2: SGHAT and FQNNGV. DNA of the CDR3: TGTGCCAGCAGCTCATCGGCAGGGGGCAACACTGAAGCTTTCTTT. Translation gives CASSSSAGGNTEAFF.

This clone appeared a single time. V is TRBV7-8 and J is TRBJ2-7; D is possibly TRBD1 (5 bases). CDR1 and CDR2 (germline): SGHVS, FQNEAQ. The CDR3 totals 14 residues. V was cut by 1 base and J by 9 bases, with 16 bases left in between. The CDR3 reads CASSLGGRGEVQYF. Written as DNA, the CDR3 is TGTGCCAGCAGCTTAGGGGGCCGTGGTGAGGTGCAGTACTTC.

The chain carries TRBV24-1 and TRBJ1-2; no clear D gene. The CDR3 consists of 14 residues. Germline CDR1 KGHDR, CDR2 SFDVKD. Trimming left V 1 base short and J 4 bases short, with 9 bases between. The CDR3 region is CATSDLTVSYGYTF. In DNA, the CDR3 is TGTGCCACCAGTGATTTAACAGTAAGCTATGGCTACACCTTC.

This clone was detected once. The chain links TRBV4-1 to TRBJ2-1; 7 nucleotides agree with TRBD2. CDR3 length equals 16 residues. CDR1 and CDR2 from the germline V gene are MGHRA and YSYEKL. The V and J ends lost 2 bases and 0 bases, in that order; junction bases with no gene match: 4. CDR3 region: CASSQTSESSYNEQFF. In nucleotides, the CDR3 is TGCGCCAGCAGCCAAACTAGCGAAAGCTCCTACAATGAGCAGTTCTTC.

The V and J genes are TRBV2 and TRBJ2-7; D gene unclear. V was cut by 1 base and J by 2 bases, with 12 bases left in between. This CDR3 has 15 residues. Looked up from germline, CDR1 is SNHLY and CDR2 is FYNNEI. This CDR3 is CASSEGVGNPYEQYF. The CDR3 DNA is TGTGCCAGCAGTGAAGGAGTTGGTAACCCCTACGAGCAGTACTTC.

V gene TRBV7-6 combines with J gene TRBJ1-3; a possible D gene is TRBD1 (6 bases). The germline gives CDR1 SGHVS, CDR2 FNYEAQ. There are 15 residues in the CDR3. Trimming removed 2 bases from V and 0 bases from J, with 8 bases in between. The chain's CDR3 is CASSLRGGSGNTIYF. The CDR3 DNA follows: TGTGCCAGCAGCTTAAGAGGGGGCTCTGGAAACACCATATATTTT.

The chain recombines TRBV2 with TRBJ2-7; D not certain. V was cut by 7 bases and J by 12 bases, with 19 bases left in between. The CDR3 is 12 residues long. Germline lookup yields CDR1 SNHLY and CDR2 FYNNEI. In DNA, the CDR3 is TGTGCCAGCACAGAGGTAGGGTTTAAGCCGTACTTC. It yields the protein CASTEVGFKPYF.

The rearrangement links TRBV20-1 to TRBJ2-1, with D uncertain. Per the germline V gene, CDR1 is DFQATT and CDR2 is SNEGSKA (reference sequence). Trimming cost V 3 bases and J 7 bases, with 4 bases left between them. The length of the CDR3 is 10 residues. The CDR3 nucleotides are TGCAGTGCTAGGAGGAATGAGCAGTTCTTC. It translates to CSARRNEQFF.

V and J are TRBV27 and TRBJ2-7; no firm D call. Germline V gene lookup returns CDR1 MNHEY and CDR2 SMNVEV (reference sequence). This CDR3 contains 16 residues. Between the trimmed V and J ends, which lost 3 bases and 3 bases, there was a span of 18 bases. CDR3 sequence reads: CASSFLSSTKVYEQYF. The CDR3 DNA reads as TGTGCCAGCAGTTTTCTATCCTCGACGAAGGTCTACGAGCAGTACTTC.

The chain has TRBV5-6 and TRBJ1-1, with no clear D. This CDR3 contains 15 residues. Per germline, CDR1 SGHDT and CDR2 YYEEEE. Trimming pared 2 bases from V and 0 bases from J, leaving 11 bases between. The CDR3 nucleotides read TGTGCCAGCAGCTTTTCGGGGTGGATGAACACTGAAGCTTTCTTT. Its translation is CASSFSGWMNTEAFF.

This chain uses TRBV27 with TRBJ2-3; no clear D. The V end lost 4 bases, the J end lost 6 bases, and 5 bases lay between the germline ends. The germline V gene encodes CDR1 MNHEY and CDR2 SMNVEV (reference sequence). The length of the CDR3 is 11 residues. CDR3 in amino acids: CASSSADTQYF. The CDR3 coding sequence is TGTGCCAGCAGTTCAGCGGATACGCAGTATTTT.

This clone was detected only once. The genes are TRBV5-6 and TRBJ1-6, with D perhaps matching TRBD1 (5 bases). Germline CDR1 SGHDT, CDR2 YYEEEE. This CDR3 region has 17 residues. V gave up 5 bases and J gave up 0 bases, with 15 bases separating them. The CDR3 nucleotides are TGTGCCAGCAGTGCGGGGGGTAGGAGCTCCTATAATTCACCCCTCCACTTT. Its protein is CASSAGGRSSYNSPLHF.

This chain uses TRBV27 with TRBJ1-6; tentatively, D is TRBD1 (6 bases). V lost 3 bases and J lost 7, with 13 bases in between. Germline CDR1 is MNHEY and CDR2 is SMNVEV (reference sequence). The CDR3 totals 15 residues. CDR3 amino acids: CASSFGQPINSPLHF. The CDR3 region has the DNA TGTGCCAGCAGTTTCGGACAGCCGATAAATTCACCCCTCCACTTT.

The sample holds a few counts of this clone. This rearrangement joins TRBV7-9 to TRBJ1-6; 7 nucleotides agree with TRBD1. This CDR3 spans 15 amino acids. CDR1 SEHNR and CDR2 FQNEAQ come from the germline V gene (reference sequence). Trimming removed 0 bases from V and 9 bases from J; junction bases left unmatched: 5. CDR3 DNA sequence: TGTGCCAGCAGCTTAGCCGGGACAGCAGCTTCACCCCTCCACTTT. Translated, it gives CASSLAGTAASPLHF.

The J gene is TRBJ2-7, the V gene TRBV6-5; 7 nucleotides match TRBD1. V dropped 5 bases and J dropped 3; count of bases not matched to a gene: 7. This CDR3 spans 14 amino acids. CDR1 and CDR2 (germline): MNHEY, SVGAGI. The CDR3 bases are TGTGCCAGCAGTACAGGGGAATTCATCTACGAGCAGTACTTC. Translation: CASSTGEFIYEQYF.

The gene calls are TRBV27 and TRBJ2-7; maybe TRBD1 (6 bases). From germline, CDR1 is MNHEY and CDR2 SMNVEV (reference sequence). CDR3 length: 15 residues. Trimming pared 5 bases from V and 1 base from J, leaving 15 bases between. The chain's CDR3 is CASSAGTPFSYEQYF. Written as DNA, the CDR3 is TGTGCCAGCAGTGCCGGGACACCTTTTTCCTACGAGCAGTACTTC.

The chain combines TRBV7-9 with TRBJ1-4, with D perhaps matching TRBD1 (6 bases). Germline V gene sequence: CDR1 SEHNR, CDR2 FQNEAQ (reference sequence). The CDR3 spans 13 residues. Trimming removed 5 bases from V and 8 bases from J, with 12 bases in between. The CDR3 DNA follows: TGTGCCAGCAGCCAACAGGGTCGAGAAAAACTGTTTTTT. This encodes CASSQQGREKLFF.

The table lists this clone with a count of one. The V and J genes are TRBV5-1 and TRBJ2-7; D unresolved. Germline loops: CDR1 SGHRS, CDR2 YFSETQ. V shed 5 bases and J shed 4 bases, with 7 bases lying between them. The CDR3 is 11 amino acids. CDR3 region: CASRSGYEQYF. Written as DNA, the CDR3 is TGCGCCAGCAGATCTGGATACGAGCAGTACTTC.

This chain joins TRBV5-5 and TRBJ1-1; 8 nucleotides agree with TRBD1. The CDR3 contains 14 residues. Germline V gene sequence: CDR1 SGHKS, CDR2 YYEKEE (reference sequence). Germline trimming cut 4 bases from V and 1 base from J; bases unmatched to any gene: 3. CDR3 loop: CASSKQGGNTEAFF. The CDR3 DNA reads as TGTGCCAGCAGCAAACAGGGGGGGAACACTGAAGCTTTCTTT.

The chain links TRBV5-1 to TRBJ1-1; 8 nucleotides line up with TRBD1. Germline V gives CDR1 SGHRS, CDR2 YFSETQ. V was clipped by 1 base and J by 3 bases; unmatched bases: 2. This CDR3 is built from 14 residues. CDR3 sequence: CASSLTGGDTEAFF. The CDR3, as DNA: TGCGCCAGCAGCTTGACAGGGGGAGACACTGAAGCTTTCTTT.

This clone appeared once. This chain links TRBV5-1 with TRBJ2-7; no clear D gene. This CDR3 comprises 13 residues. Between the trimmed V and J ends, which lost 3 bases and 5 bases, there was a span of 12 bases. The germline gives CDR1 SGHRS, CDR2 YFSETQ. In DNA, the CDR3 is TGCGCCAGCAGCTCCCCGGGTATCAACGAGCAGTACTTC. Its protein is CASSSPGINEQYF.

The chain uses TRBV29-1 and TRBJ1-5; D remains ambiguous. The CDR3 runs to 12 residues. Trimming shortened V by 4 bases and J by 7 bases, and 11 bases separated the two germline ends. Per germline, CDR1 SQVTM and CDR2 ANQGSEA. The CDR3 loop is CSVAGSEQPQHF. The DNA of the CDR3 is TGCAGCGTTGCAGGTAGTGAACAGCCCCAGCATTTT.

CDR3 in DNA: TGTGCCAGCGGGATCGGGGGTCAGCCCCAGCATTTT. Translating gives CASGIGGQPQHF. The chain recombines TRBV9 with TRBJ1-5; D is perhaps TRBD1 (5 bases). Germline values: CDR1 SGDLS, CDR2 YYNGEE. The CDR3 contains 12 residues. V gave up 7 bases and J gave up 6 bases, with 11 bases separating them.

V usage is TRBV5-1 and J usage is TRBJ2-1; D unresolved. CDR3 length: 17 residues. V lost 0 bases, J lost 0 bases, and 13 bases lay in between. Germline V gene lookup returns CDR1 SGHRS and CDR2 YFSETQ. Here the CDR3 reads CASSLEAILSSYNEQFF. The CDR3 DNA reads as TGCGCCAGCAGCTTGGAGGCTATTCTCAGCTCCTACAATGAGCAGTTCTTC.

V and J are TRBV19 and TRBJ1-5, with a tentative D call TRBD1 (5 bases). V was shortened by 4 bases and J by 9 bases, with 16 bases between the two germline ends. Germline V lookup: CDR1 LNHDA, CDR2 SQIVND (reference sequence). The CDR3 length is 14 residues. The CDR3 sequence: CASSSDGRGGPQHF. The CDR3 bases are TGTGCCAGTAGTAGCGACGGCCGCGGGGGGCCCCAGCATTTT.

The chain uses TRBV27 and TRBJ2-3; 9 bases match TRBD1. Germline CDR1 MNHEY, CDR2 SMNVEV (reference sequence). This CDR3 is 17 amino acids long. Unmatched junction bases numbered 13, after V lost 4 bases and J lost 5 bases. This chain's CDR3 is CASSYLRDRVDGDTQYF. The CDR3 DNA sequence: TGTGCCAGCAGTTACCTGCGGGACAGGGTTGATGGAGATACGCAGTATTTT.

This clone was seen only once. The chain combines TRBV14 with TRBJ2-3; 11 bases fit TRBD2. The V gene's germline CDR1 is SGHDN and CDR2 FVKESK. CDR3 length: 17 amino acids. After removal of 1 base from V and 8 bases from J, the junction contained 11 bases not matched to a gene. Here the CDR3 DNA reads TGTGCCAGCAGCCAAGGACTAGCGGGGCCCTTTAGGTTTACGCAGTATTTT. Translated, it gives CASSQGLAGPFRFTQYF.